This TCR beta chain originates from a study of T cells after yellow fever vaccination (dated by TCRdb to between 2018 and 2020). With respect to the entire study: The SMART-Seq v4 Ultra Low Input RNA kit was used to prepare libraries from fractions with low cell numbers. To follow T-cell clones before and after both primary and booster YFV17D yellow fever vaccination, bulk TCR alpha and beta repertoires underwent longitudinal sequencing. Two healthy male donors, one aged 18 to 30 and one aged 30 to 40 years, were included in the cohort. Blood was collected at multiple timepoints before and after primary and secondary immunization, and bulk PBMC replicates and cell subsets were isolated. Here is what the overall study found, with its caveats: After the booster, most of the clones that had expanded following primary vaccination were detected again (approximately 96% of CD4 and roughly 88% of CD8), which suggests that memory was broadly maintained. Compared with the primary T-cell response, the secondary T-cell response was faster but weaker, reaching its peak on day 5 rather than on day 15. Only a couple of donors were included in the study, so the extent to which the findings can be generalized is limited. Because abundant contaminating clonotypes from the bulk population could be contained in FACS-sorted repertoires, computational filtering was required. A small share of clonotypes was detected in both CD4 and CD8 compartments, with the overlap likely arising from convergent recombination.

TCR cDNA was made using 5'RACE template switching, a step that added a universal primer site and unique molecular identifiers. Priming for cDNA synthesis came from both the TCR alpha and TCR beta constant segments. Two PCR steps were used to amplify libraries, with sample barcodes and sequencing adapters being added in the second step. Sequencing of libraries was done on Illumina HiSeq 2500 (2x100 bp) or NovaSeq (2x150 bp). As for the authors' bioinformatics: Reads were demultiplexed and collapsed into UMI consensus sequences with MIGEC, and V(D)J alignment was performed with MiXCR. Clonotypes responding to the vaccine were identified with edgeR on replicate PBMC samples, with the criteria of FDR below 0.01 and a log2 fold change above 5 up to day 15. CD4 or CD8 identity was assigned to each bulk clonotype according to whether the clonotype was present at higher abundance in the sequenced CD4 repertoire or the sequenced CD8 repertoire. Using fastp at Q25 and MiXCR, TCRdb reprocessed the public reads and kept productive beta chains. Rows are combined by CDR3 protein, so each entry shows the most common genes and DNA. These V and J calls originate from TCRdb's pipeline instead of the authors' own analysis. This sample comprises roughly 500,000 distinct CDR3 sequences, 15% to 20% of them detected only once. The ten largest clonotypes hold roughly an eighth of the sample.

Including cysteine and phenylalanine, the CDR3 has 16 amino acids. Only CDR3 DNA remains: 48 bases, in frame from the first base. V drops 5 bases and J drops 0 bases, leaving 17 bases in between. The germline V gene gives CDR1 as SGHVS and CDR2 as FQNEAQ. This clonotype was seen a handful of times. Its antigen is currently not known. No base-level quality is on record; no much larger clone is a single base apart. The treatment or condition tag for this specimen amounts to: live attenuated yellow fever vaccine strain. At every blood-draw timepoint, two biological replicates of bulk PBMCs were collected. A standard Ficoll-Paque protocol was used to isolate PBMCs from peripheral blood. TriZol was used to extract RNA from bulk PBMCs, from CD4 and CD8 fractions, and from dextramer-positive and dextramer-negative fractions.

This sample comprised PBMCs, obtained 15 days after the yellow fever booster vaccination. The chain couples TRBV7-8 to TRBJ2-7; the D match is possibly TRBD1 or TRBD2, with 5 bases aligned in each. This TCR was sampled from a young man who received the YFV17D yellow fever vaccine. The CDR3 region has the sequence CASSPRGPRSSYEQYF. The nucleotide sequence reads TGTGCCAGCAGCCCACGGGGCCCCCGGAGCTCCTACGAGCAGTACTTC. Reference TRBV7-8 and TRBJ2-7 genes cover what lies past the CDR3, so the full variable domain is GAGVSQSPRYKVAKRGQDVALRCDPISGHVSLFWYQQALGQGPEFLTYFQNEAQLDKSGLPSDRFFAERPEGSVSTLKIQRTQQEDSAVYLCASSPRGPRSSYEQYFGPGTRLTVT.